The TCR beta chain under discussion was sequenced for a study of T cells in Graves' hyperthyroidism and ophthalmopathy. This CDR3 comprises 12 residues. CDR1 and CDR2 from the germline V gene are KGHSH and LQKENI. The V and J ends lost 6 bases and 6 bases respectively, with 11 bases between them. This clonotype was recorded at least ten times. Amplification of TCR beta CDR3 regions used RNA as the template. The HTBI primer set was used in a first-round RT-PCR of the TCR CDR3. In TCRdb, the multiplex PCR reads were re-called with MiXCR into one record per CDR3 protein. The repertoire holds around 300,000 distinct CDR3 sequences, approximately 18% seen once, with approximately 35% in the top ten.

The gene calls are TRBV18 and TRBJ1-1; possibly TRBD1 for D (6 bases). Sequenced material: blood. This TCR came from a man aged 45-60 years with Graves' ophthalmopathy. CDR3 region: CASSTDSPEAFF. The CDR3 nucleotides read TGTGCCAGCTCGACGGACAGCCCTGAAGCTTTCTTT.